Presented here are 31 T cell receptor beta chains from one specimen sequenced in a study of cytomegalovirus exposure and HLA in healthy donors. PCR primers comprised 60 Vbeta and 13 Jbeta primers. Repertoires were generated with immunoSEQ multiplex PCR, while TCRdb's copy carries only in-frame clones and drops some. The sample lists some 55,000 clones; about 80% were seen once. What was sequenced was PBMCs. The receptor set was obtained from a middle-aged man in good health and CMV-seronegative.

The rearrangement links TRBV4-3 to TRBJ2-5; TRBD1 might be the D (5 bases). The V gene lost 0 bases and the J gene lost 6 bases, with 14 bases spanning the gap. From germline, CDR1 is LGHNA and CDR2 YSLEER. The CDR3 is made up of 15 amino acids. The CDR3 region has the DNA TGCGCCAGCAGCCAAGATCACCAGGGTAGGAAGACCCAGTACTTC. Protein product: CASSQDHQGRKTQYF.

This sequence joins TRBV19 and TRBJ2-1; maybe TRBD2 (6 bases). The germline CDR1 and CDR2 sequences are LNHDA and SQIVND (reference sequence). The CDR3 runs 13 residues. Trimming shortened V by 5 bases and J by 9 bases, and 14 bases separated the two germline ends. The CDR3 reads CASSFGTSTEQFF. In DNA form, the CDR3 reads TGTGCCAGTAGTTTCGGGACTTCGACTGAGCAGTTCTTC.

The rearrangement joins TRBV7-2 to TRBJ2-7, with a possible D match to TRBD2 (6 bases). Trimming pared 2 bases from V and 2 bases from J, leaving 13 bases between. The germline CDR1 and CDR2 sequences are SGHTA and FQGNSA. The CDR3 runs to 15 residues. CDR3: CASSLSRGITYEQYF. The CDR3 DNA follows: TGTGCCAGCAGCTTATCCCGGGGGATTACCTACGAGCAGTACTTC.

As regards this clone: The same CDR3 is also encoded by other DNA sequences in this sample. This chain uses TRBV5-6 with TRBJ2-5; 7 bases map to TRBD1. The J segment lost 1 base and the V segment lost 1 base, leaving 1 base of the junction unmatched. Germline CDR1 reads SGHDT; CDR2 reads YYEEEE. The length of the CDR3 is 14 residues. DNA of the CDR3: TGTGCCAGCAGCTTGACAGGGGTCCAAGAGACCCAGTACTTC. Encoded protein: CASSLTGVQETQYF.

The chain recombines TRBV4-3 with TRBJ2-2, with D possibly TRBD1 on 6 matching bases. Trimming took 0 bases from V and 4 from J, leaving 12 bases between them. Germline V gene data show CDR1 as LGHNA and CDR2 as YSLEER. CDR3 length: 16 amino acids. The CDR3 spells CASSQDGARGTGELFF. Written as DNA, the CDR3 is TGCGCCAGCAGCCAAGACGGAGCCAGGGGCACCGGGGAGCTGTTTTTT.

V and J are TRBV27 and TRBJ2-4; 13 bases agree with TRBD2. V was pared by 2 bases and J by 4 bases, with 2 bases of the junction left unmatched. The CDR3 length is 16 residues. The germline CDR1 and CDR2 sequences are MNHEY and SMNVEV (reference sequence). CDR3 sequence reads: CASSLRLAGGKNIQYF. The CDR3, as DNA: TGTGCCAGCAGTTTAAGACTAGCGGGGGGAAAAAACATTCAGTACTTC.

A single count supports this clone. V and J are TRBV18 and TRBJ2-2; 8 positions agree with TRBD1. Unmatched junction bases numbered 9, after V lost 2 bases and J lost 4 bases. Looked up from germline, CDR1 is KGHSH and CDR2 is LQKENI. The CDR3 loop spans 17 amino acids. CDR3 loop: CASSPTTTGVITGELFF. The CDR3 coding sequence is TGTGCCAGCTCACCAACGACGACAGGGGTAATCACCGGGGAGCTGTTTTTT.

CDR3 DNA sequence: TGCGCCAGCAGCGATATGGACAGTTACAATCAGCCCCAGCATTTT. This gives the protein CASSDMDSYNQPQHF. The genes are TRBV10-1 and TRBJ1-5, with TRBD1 as a possible D gene (6 bases). The CDR3 covers 15 residues. Trimming pared 6 bases from V and 3 bases from J, leaving 15 bases between. CDR1 is WNHNN, CDR2 SYGVQD, per germline (reference sequence).

Details on this clone: A read error may produce the germline difference seen at one junction end. The V and J genes are TRBV18 and TRBJ2-2; 8 bases fit TRBD1. From germline, CDR1 is KGHSH and CDR2 LQKENI. The CDR3 extends over 16 amino acids. The CDR3 sequence is CASPPRTGLNTGELFF. The CDR3 nucleotides read TGTGCCAGCCCACCCAGGACAGGGTTGAATACCGGGGAGCTGTTTTTT.

The chain recombines TRBV15 with TRBJ2-3; D remains ambiguous. Germline V CDR1 and CDR2: LNHNV, YYDKDF (reference sequence). The CDR3 runs to 16 residues. The germline V and J ends were trimmed by 0 bases and 4 bases, with 14 bases remaining between them. CDR3 coding DNA: TGTGCCACCAGCAGAGAAAAGACTTATCAGTCAGATACGCAGTATTTT. The encoded protein is CATSREKTYQSDTQYF.

The V gene is TRBV12-5, the J gene TRBJ2-7; 9 nucleotides match TRBD1. CDR3 size: 15 residues. The J segment lost 4 bases and the V segment lost 1 base, leaving 5 bases of the junction unmatched. Germline V gene lookup returns CDR1 LGHNT and CDR2 FRNRAP. The CDR3 reads CASGLGGQGLYEQYF. CDR3 nucleotide sequence: TGTGCTAGTGGTTTGGGAGGACAGGGGTTATACGAGCAGTACTTC.

V is TRBV6-6 and J is TRBJ1-3, with D possibly matching TRBD1 (6 bases). Germline V gene data show CDR1 as MNHNY and CDR2 as SVGAGI (reference sequence). CDR3 length: 15 amino acids. V lost 4 bases and J 1 base, leaving 11 bases between the germline ends. CDR3 in amino acids: CASSFPQGSGNTIYF. CDR3 in DNA: TGTGCCAGCAGTTTCCCGCAGGGGTCTGGAAACACCATATATTTT.

J is TRBJ2-2 and V is TRBV4-3, with 7 bases identical to TRBD2. The V segment lost 0 bases and the J segment 1 base; nucleotides outside the gene matches: 5. Germline V gene sequence: CDR1 LGHNA, CDR2 YSLEER. There are 17 residues in the CDR3. In DNA form, the CDR3 reads TGCGCCAGCAGCCAAGAATTGGGCGGGGGGAACACCGGGGAGCTGTTTTTT. Translated: CASSQELGGGNTGELFF.

This rearrangement joins TRBV27 to TRBJ2-5; 7 bases agree with TRBD2. From germline, CDR1 is MNHEY and CDR2 SMNVEV (reference sequence). The ends lost 5 bases at V and 4 bases at J; junction bases unmatched: 10. The CDR3 loop spans 15 amino acids. CDR3 region: CASSDGVGEGETQYF. The CDR3, as DNA: TGTGCCAGCAGTGATGGGGTAGGGGAGGGAGAGACCCAGTACTTC.

The chain has TRBV5-1 and TRBJ2-3; 7 positions match TRBD2. The V gene's germline CDR1 is SGHRS and CDR2 YFSETQ. CDR3 length: 15 residues. V was pared by 4 bases and J by 0 bases, with 5 bases of the junction left unmatched. The CDR3 spells CASSTQLASTDTQYF. Here the CDR3 DNA reads TGCGCCAGCAGCACGCAACTAGCGAGCACAGATACGCAGTATTTT.

The chain carries TRBV15 and TRBJ2-3, with TRBD1 matching 7 bases. Germline-derived CDR1 and CDR2 are LNHNV and YYDKDF (reference sequence). The CDR3 covers 17 residues. The trim removed 0 bases at V and 2 bases at J, leaving 8 bases unmatched. CDR3 bases: TGTGCCACCAGCAGAGATCTGAGGGGGCTTAACACAGATACGCAGTATTTT. Translated, it gives CATSRDLRGLNTDTQYF.

The V call is TRBV7-2, the J call TRBJ2-1; TRBD1 might be the D (6 bases). The V gene lost 5 bases and the J gene lost 2 bases, with 16 bases spanning the gap. In germline, CDR1 is SGHTA, CDR2 FQGNSA. The length of the CDR3 is 16 residues. This CDR3 reads CASSPGFGQTYNEQFF. CDR3 bases: TGTGCCAGCAGCCCTGGGTTTGGACAGACCTACAATGAGCAGTTCTTC.

This chain's CDR3 is CASSYTGNEKLFF. In DNA form, the CDR3 reads TGTGCCAGCAGTTACACCGGTAATGAAAAACTGTTTTTT. V is TRBV6-6 and J is TRBJ1-4; D gene uncertain. The CDR3 spans 13 residues. The germline V gene has CDR1 MNHNY and CDR2 SVGAGI (reference sequence). Trimming shortened V by 2 bases and J by 4 bases, and 5 bases separated the two germline ends.

The genes are TRBV30 and TRBJ1-6, with 12 nucleotides matching TRBD1. The CDR3 extends over 15 amino acids. The trim removed 1 base at V and 9 bases at J, leaving 4 bases unmatched. Germline lookup yields CDR1 GTSNPN and CDR2 SVGIG (reference sequence). The CDR3 bases are TGTGCCTGGAGTGGGGACAGGGGGCGGACTTCACCCCTCCACTTT. Its protein is CAWSGDRGRTSPLHF.

The chain couples TRBV12-5 to TRBJ1-6, with D perhaps matching TRBD1 (5 bases). This CDR3 is 17 amino acids long. V dropped 7 bases and J dropped 0 bases, with 16 bases sitting between them. Germline lookup yields CDR1 LGHNT and CDR2 FRNRAP. The DNA of the CDR3 is TGTGCTAGTGCCACCTACGGGGGGAGCTCCTATAATTCACCCCTCCACTTT. Its translation is CASATYGGSSYNSPLHF.

The chain uses TRBV30 and TRBJ1-2; D remains unclear. CDR3 length equals 11 residues. Germline loops: CDR1 GTSNPN, CDR2 SVGIG (reference sequence). V lost 2 bases and J 12 bases, leaving 13 bases between the germline ends. This CDR3 reads CAWSLTGWNTF. CDR3 DNA: TGTGCCTGGAGTTTGACGGGGTGGAACACCTTC.

This clone was counted only a few times. The J gene is TRBJ2-5, the V gene TRBV19; a possible D gene is TRBD2 (5 bases). V was shortened by 2 bases and J by 5 bases, with 18 bases between the two germline ends. This CDR3 region has 16 residues. Germline lookup yields CDR1 LNHDA and CDR2 SQIVND (reference sequence). The CDR3 sequence is CASSIRARGLRETQYF. DNA of the CDR3: TGTGCCAGTAGTATACGAGCGCGCGGGCTTAGGGAGACCCAGTACTTC. Supplemented by reference TRBV19 and TRBJ2-5, the full variable domain reads DGGITQSPKYLFRKEGQNVTLSCEQNLNHDAMYWYRQDPGQGLRLIYYSQIVNDFQKGDIAEGYSVSREKKESFPLTVTSAQKNPTAFYLCASSIRARGLRETQYFGPGTRLLVL.

The chain combines TRBV28 with TRBJ1-6; no clear D. The germline gives CDR1 MDHEN, CDR2 SYDVKM. Deletions cut 3 bases from V and 7 bases from J, with 16 bases between. The CDR3 runs to 16 residues. CDR3 nucleotide sequence: TGTGCCAGCAGTTTGTCTGAAATGCTAAAGAATTCACCCCTCCACTTT. It translates to CASSLSEMLKNSPLHF.

The DNA of the CDR3 is TGTGCCAGCACCCTTGGCGGGGGTCAAGAGACCCAGTACTTC. As protein: CASTLGGGQETQYF. The J gene is TRBJ2-5, the V gene TRBV13, with 7 bases identical to TRBD2. V was clipped by 7 bases and J by 2 bases; unmatched bases: 7. The CDR3 is 14 amino acids. In germline, CDR1 is PRHDT, CDR2 FYEKMQ (reference sequence).

This CDR3 reads CAWSRRQGETQYF. DNA of the CDR3: TGTGCCTGGAGTAGACGACAGGGGGAGACCCAGTACTTC. The chain has TRBV30 and TRBJ2-5; 8 bases agree with TRBD1. Germline CDR1 and CDR2: GTSNPN and SVGIG (reference sequence). CDR3 length: 13 residues. V was clipped by 2 bases and J by 5 bases; unmatched bases: 4.

V gene TRBV28 combines with J gene TRBJ2-2, with D perhaps matching TRBD2 (7 bases). The V gene lost 6 bases and the J gene lost 1 base, with 27 bases spanning the gap. Germline V lookup: CDR1 MDHEN, CDR2 SYDVKM. The length of the CDR3 is 20 residues. CDR3 bases: TGTGCCAGCAGCGATAAATTGGATAGGCGGGGGACACTGAACACCGGGGAGCTGTTTTTT. It is translated as CASSDKLDRRGTLNTGELFF.

The rearrangement joins TRBV4-2 to TRBJ2-2, with D perhaps matching TRBD1 (6 bases). Trimming pared 4 bases from V and 1 base from J, leaving 10 bases between. The germline CDR1 and CDR2 sequences are LGHNA and YNFKEQ. The CDR3 runs 15 residues. The CDR3 reads CASSLPGQNTGELFF. The CDR3 DNA reads as TGTGCCAGCAGCCTCCCGGGACAGAACACCGGGGAGCTGTTTTTT.

The chain is built from TRBV5-4 and TRBJ2-7; weak D call: TRBD1 (5 bases). Trimming pared 4 bases from V and 0 bases from J, leaving 14 bases between. The CDR3 consists of 15 residues. Germline V gene lookup returns CDR1 SGHNT and CDR2 YYREEE (reference sequence). CDR3 region: CASSLGQGSSYEQYF. The DNA of the CDR3 is TGTGCCAGCAGCCTGGGGCAGGGAAGCTCCTACGAGCAGTACTTC.

This clone turned up a few times. The rearrangement links TRBV19 to TRBJ1-5, with a tentative D call TRBD1 (6 bases). The CDR3 has 12 amino acids. Germline V gene sequence: CDR1 LNHDA, CDR2 SQIVND (reference sequence). The V end lost 9 bases, the J end lost 9 bases, and 15 bases lay between the germline ends. The CDR3 sequence is CASRGSDRPQHF. The CDR3 DNA is TGTGCCAGCAGGGGATCGGACAGGCCCCAGCATTTT.

Notes on this clone: The junction differs from germline at one of its ends, possibly a read error. The chain uses TRBV7-7 and TRBJ2-3; 9 bases agree with TRBD1. CDR3 size: 12 residues. Germline V gene sequence: CDR1 SSHAT, CDR2 FNYEAQ (reference sequence). CDR3 nucleotide sequence: TGTGCTAGCAGCGGGGACAGGGTGACCCAGTATTTT. Amino acids: CASSGDRVTQYF.

The genes are TRBV27 and TRBJ2-5, with D tentatively TRBD2 (5 bases). V gave up 2 bases and J gave up 5 bases, with 18 bases separating them. This CDR3 spans 16 amino acids. From germline, CDR1 is MNHEY and CDR2 SMNVEV (reference sequence). As DNA, the CDR3 is TGTGCCAGCAGTTTAGAGGGAAAGCCCTTGGGGGAGACCCAGTACTTC. Translated, it gives CASSLEGKPLGETQYF.